In its sample, the clone carrying this T cell receptor (delta chain) ranks as medium-sized (0.01 to 0.1%). The data belong to a study of gamma-delta T cells after stem cell transplantation. V was trimmed by 1 base and J by 0 bases, leaving 17 bases between them. CDR1 and CDR2 (germline): GEAIGNYY, EKD. The CDR3 length is 17 residues. TCRdb reanalyzed the RT-PCR reads using CATT. The sample records about 3,200 delta-chain clones, about a fifth being singletons. The sequenced sample was gamma-delta T cells. The sequence derives from a human donor. It is not recorded whose cells these are; they may come from a transplant donor. The chain has TRDV2 and TRDJ1, with a weak D call TRDD3 (6 bases). CDR3 amino acids: CACDTVGVGRYTDKLIF. In nucleotides, the CDR3 is TGTGCCTGTGACACAGTGGGGGTCGGTAGGTACACCGATAAACTCATCTTT.